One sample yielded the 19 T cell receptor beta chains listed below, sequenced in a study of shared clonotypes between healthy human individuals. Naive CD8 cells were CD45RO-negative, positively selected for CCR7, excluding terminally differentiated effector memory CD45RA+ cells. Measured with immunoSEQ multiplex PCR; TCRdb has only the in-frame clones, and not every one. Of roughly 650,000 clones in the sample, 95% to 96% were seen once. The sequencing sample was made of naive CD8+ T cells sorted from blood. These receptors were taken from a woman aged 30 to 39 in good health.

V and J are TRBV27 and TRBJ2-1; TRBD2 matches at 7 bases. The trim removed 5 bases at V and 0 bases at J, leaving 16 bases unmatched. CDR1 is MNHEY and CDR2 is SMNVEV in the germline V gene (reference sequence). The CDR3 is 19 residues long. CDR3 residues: CASSPYKPLAGGSYNEQFF. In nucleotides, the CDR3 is TGTGCCAGCAGTCCCTACAAACCCTTAGCGGGCGGCTCCTACAATGAGCAGTTCTTC.

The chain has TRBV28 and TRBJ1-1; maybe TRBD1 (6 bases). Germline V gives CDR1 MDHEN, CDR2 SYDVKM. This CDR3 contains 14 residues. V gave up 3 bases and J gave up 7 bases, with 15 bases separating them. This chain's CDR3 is CASSLFAGAGEAFF. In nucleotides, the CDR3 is TGTGCCAGCAGTTTGTTTGCAGGGGCCGGTGAAGCTTTCTTT.

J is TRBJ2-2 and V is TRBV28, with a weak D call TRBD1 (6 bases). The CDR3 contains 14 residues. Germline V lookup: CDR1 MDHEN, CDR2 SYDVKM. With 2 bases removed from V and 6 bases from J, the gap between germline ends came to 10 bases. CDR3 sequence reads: CASSLPEGAGELFF. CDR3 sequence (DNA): TGTGCCAGCAGTTTACCTGAGGGGGCCGGGGAGCTGTTTTTT.

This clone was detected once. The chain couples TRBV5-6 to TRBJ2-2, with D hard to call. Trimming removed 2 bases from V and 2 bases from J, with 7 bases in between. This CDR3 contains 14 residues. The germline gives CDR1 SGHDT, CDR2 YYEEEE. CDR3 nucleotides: TGTGCCAGCAGCTTAAGTTTCAACACCGGGGAGCTGTTTTTT. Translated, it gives CASSLSFNTGELFF.

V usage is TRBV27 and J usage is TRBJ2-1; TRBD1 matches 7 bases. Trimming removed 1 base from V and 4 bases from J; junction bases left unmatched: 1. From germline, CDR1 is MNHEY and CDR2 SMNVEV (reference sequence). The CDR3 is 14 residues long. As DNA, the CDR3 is TGTGCCAGCAGTTTATTACAGGGGTACAATGAGCAGTTCTTC. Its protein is CASSLLQGYNEQFF.

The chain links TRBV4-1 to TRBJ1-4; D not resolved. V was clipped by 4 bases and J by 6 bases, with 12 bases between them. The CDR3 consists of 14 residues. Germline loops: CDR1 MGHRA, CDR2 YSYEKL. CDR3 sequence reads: CASSRSTADEKLFF. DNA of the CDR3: TGCGCCAGCAGCCGTTCAACGGCGGATGAAAAACTGTTTTTT.

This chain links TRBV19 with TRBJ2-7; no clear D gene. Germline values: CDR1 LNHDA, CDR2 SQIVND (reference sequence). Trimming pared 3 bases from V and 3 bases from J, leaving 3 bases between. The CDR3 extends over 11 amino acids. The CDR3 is CASSMDYEQYF. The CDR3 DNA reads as TGTGCCAGTAGTATGGACTACGAGCAGTACTTC.

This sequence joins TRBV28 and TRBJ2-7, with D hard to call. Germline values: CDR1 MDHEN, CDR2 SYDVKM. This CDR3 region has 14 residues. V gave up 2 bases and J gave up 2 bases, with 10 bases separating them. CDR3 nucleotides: TGTGCCAGCAGTTTAGCGAGTTCTACCTACGAGCAGTACTTC. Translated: CASSLASSTYEQYF.

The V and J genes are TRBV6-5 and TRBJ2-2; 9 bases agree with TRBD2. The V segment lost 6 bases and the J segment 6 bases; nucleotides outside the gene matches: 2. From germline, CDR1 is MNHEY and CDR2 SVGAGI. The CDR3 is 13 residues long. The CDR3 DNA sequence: TGTGCCAGCAGCTTAGCGGGAGCCGGGGAGCTGTTTTTT. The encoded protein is CASSLAGAGELFF.

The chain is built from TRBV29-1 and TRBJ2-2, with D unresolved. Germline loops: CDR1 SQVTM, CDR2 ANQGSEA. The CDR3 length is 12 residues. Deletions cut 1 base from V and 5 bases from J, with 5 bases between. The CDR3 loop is CSVEVGTGELFF. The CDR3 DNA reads TGCAGCGTTGAAGTAGGGACCGGGGAGCTGTTTTTT.

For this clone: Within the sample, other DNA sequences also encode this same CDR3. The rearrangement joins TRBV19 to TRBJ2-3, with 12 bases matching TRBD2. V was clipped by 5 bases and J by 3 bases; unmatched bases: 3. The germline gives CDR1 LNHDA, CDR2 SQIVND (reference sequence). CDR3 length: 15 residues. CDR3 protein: CASSVGTSGTDTQYF. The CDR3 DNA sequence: TGTGCCAGTAGTGTGGGGACTAGCGGGACAGATACGCAGTATTTT.

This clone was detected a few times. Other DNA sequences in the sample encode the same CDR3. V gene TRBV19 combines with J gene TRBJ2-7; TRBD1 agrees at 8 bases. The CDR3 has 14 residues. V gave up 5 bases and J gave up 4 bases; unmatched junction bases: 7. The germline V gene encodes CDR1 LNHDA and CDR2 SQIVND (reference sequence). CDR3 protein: CASSPGTGGYEQYF. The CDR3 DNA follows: TGTGCCAGTAGTCCAGGGACAGGCGGATACGAGCAGTACTTC. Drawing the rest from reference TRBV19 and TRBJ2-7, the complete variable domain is DGGITQSPKYLFRKEGQNVTLSCEQNLNHDAMYWYRQDPGQGLRLIYYSQIVNDFQKGDIAEGYSVSREKKESFPLTVTSAQKNPTAFYLCASSPGTGGYEQYFGPGTRLTVT.

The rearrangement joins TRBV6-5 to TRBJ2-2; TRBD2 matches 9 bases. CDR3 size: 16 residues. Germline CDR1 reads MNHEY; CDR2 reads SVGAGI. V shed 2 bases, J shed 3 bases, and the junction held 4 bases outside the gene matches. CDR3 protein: CASSYRTSVYTGELFF. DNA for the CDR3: TGTGCCAGCAGTTACAGGACTAGCGTGTACACCGGGGAGCTGTTTTTT.

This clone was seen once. CDR3 in amino acids: CARSLIPGLAGVSEQFF. The CDR3 nucleotides are TGTGCCAGAAGCTTGATACCGGGACTAGCGGGAGTTAGTGAGCAGTTCTTC. The J gene is TRBJ2-1, the V gene TRBV5-3; 14 nucleotides line up with TRBD2. TRBV5-3 is recorded as an ORF, its role being uncertain. The CDR3 extends over 17 amino acids. With V trimmed by 1 base and J by 9 bases, 9 bases remained unmatched.

In nucleotides, the CDR3 is TGCGCCAGCAGCCCTGAAGTAGCGGGAGGGGCCGAAGAGCTGTTTTTT. Amino acid sequence: CASSPEVAGGAEELFF. The chain is built from TRBV4-1 and TRBJ2-2; 11 bases are a match to TRBD2. The V gene end was trimmed by 4 bases and the J gene end by 11 bases; junction bases not matched to a gene: 12. This CDR3 contains 16 residues. Germline V gene lookup returns CDR1 MGHRA and CDR2 YSYEKL.

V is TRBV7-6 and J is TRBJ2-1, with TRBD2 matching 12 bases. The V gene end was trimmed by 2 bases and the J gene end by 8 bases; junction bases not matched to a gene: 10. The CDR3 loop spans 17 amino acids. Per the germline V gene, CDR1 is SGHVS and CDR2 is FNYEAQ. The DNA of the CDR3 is TGTGCCAGCAGCTTAAGGGATTGGACTAGCGGGGTTCATGAGCAGTTCTTC. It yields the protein CASSLRDWTSGVHEQFF.

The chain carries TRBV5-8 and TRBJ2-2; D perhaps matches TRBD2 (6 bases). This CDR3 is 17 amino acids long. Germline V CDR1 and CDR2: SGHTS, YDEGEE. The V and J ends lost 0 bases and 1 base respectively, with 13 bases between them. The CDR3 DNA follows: TGTGCCAGCAGCTTGGTCCCGGAGGGGCGGAACACCGGGGAGCTGTTTTTT. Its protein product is CASSLVPEGRNTGELFF.

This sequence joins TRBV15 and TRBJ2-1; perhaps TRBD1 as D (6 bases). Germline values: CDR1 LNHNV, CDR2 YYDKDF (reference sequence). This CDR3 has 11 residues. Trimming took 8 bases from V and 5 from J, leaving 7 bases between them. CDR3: CATGDNNEQFF. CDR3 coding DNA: TGTGCCACCGGGGACAACAATGAGCAGTTCTTC.

In DNA form, the CDR3 reads TGTGCCAGCAGGGCCCGCTGGGGCGGCGGCAATCAGCCCCAGCATTTT. As protein: CASRARWGGGNQPQHF. The V and J genes are TRBV2 and TRBJ1-5; maybe TRBD1 (5 bases). Between the trimmed V and J ends, which lost 6 bases and 2 bases, there was a span of 17 bases. CDR1 is SNHLY, CDR2 FYNNEI, per germline. This CDR3 contains 16 residues.